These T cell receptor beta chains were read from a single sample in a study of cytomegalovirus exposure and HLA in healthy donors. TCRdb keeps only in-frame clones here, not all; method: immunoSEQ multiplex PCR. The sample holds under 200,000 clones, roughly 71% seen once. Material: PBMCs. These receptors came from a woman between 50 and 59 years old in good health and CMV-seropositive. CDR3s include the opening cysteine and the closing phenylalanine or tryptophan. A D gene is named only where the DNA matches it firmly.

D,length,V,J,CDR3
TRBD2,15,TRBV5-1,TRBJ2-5,CASSLEGLAQETQYF
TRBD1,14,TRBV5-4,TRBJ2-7,CASSSRQGAYEQYF
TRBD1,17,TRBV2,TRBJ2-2,CASSEDRGRSDTGELFF
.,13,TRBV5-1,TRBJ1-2,CASSSTLIGGYTF
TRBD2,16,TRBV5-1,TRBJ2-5,CASSLEGLAGGETQYF
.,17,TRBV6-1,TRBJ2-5,CASSEERGSGIQETQYF
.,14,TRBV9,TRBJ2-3,CASSVGPGSDTQYF
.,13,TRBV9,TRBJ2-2,CATNTGNTGELFF
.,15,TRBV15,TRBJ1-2,CATSRDLQGLNGYTF
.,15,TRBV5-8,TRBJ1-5,CASSSAGYSNQPQHF